This section outlines one TCR beta chain sequence together with its context. Its antigen has not been determined. No base qualities exist here, and no much larger clone lies one base off it. This entry is derived from a study of post-analysis software for immune sequencing data (dated by TCRdb to about 2015). Regarding the research as a whole: Recorded disease courses included relapsing-remitting, secondary progressive and progressive-relapsing multiple sclerosis, with some patients lacking subtype annotation. The patient repertoires were compared against approximately ten previously published healthy control repertoires obtained from donors aged 6 to 25 years. A subset of samples was prepared in parallel using single-end sample barcoding, then pooled and co-amplified after Illumina adapter ligation.

TCR beta repertoires were profiled from peripheral blood of 10 to 15 young patients with multiple sclerosis to demonstrate the VDJtools post-analysis software. The patients with multiple sclerosis were children and adolescents between about 6 and 15 years of age. Receptor amplification or capture employed PCR. The instrument given in TCRdb is Illumina HiSeq 2500. To reduce PCR and sequencing biases, unique molecular identifiers were incorporated into the TCR beta cDNA libraries. Around 500,000 cDNA molecules were obtained for every 1 to 10 million input T cells, so each molecule roughly corresponded to one T cell. The patient libraries were prepared and sequenced with the same protocol used for the earlier healthy control dataset. Samples belonging to the same batch were prepared together, multiplexed and sequenced on a shared HiSeq lane. In the authors' own workflow: MIGEC handled the raw barcoded reads, throwing out single-read molecular identifier groups before consensus assembly and CDR3 extraction. Clonotype tables were post-analysed with VDJtools, normalizing diversity by down-sampling all datasets to the smallest sample size. To correct batch-related cross-sample contamination, repertoire overlap clustering matched CDR3 amino acid sequences but not nucleotide sequences. TCRdb handled the public reads itself, with Q25 trimming in fastp and clone calling in MiXCR, and kept productive beta chains. Every CDR3 protein is listed once, alongside the most common genes and DNA of its rows. TCRdb's processing, not the authors' own work, is the source of the V and J calls. The sample profile shows 450,000 to 650,000 distinct CDR3 sequences; around 40% of them were found once. Together, the top ten hold about 1.5% of the sample.

Results and caveats for the whole study, not just this receptor: Significantly lower normalized Chao1 diversity was found in multiple sclerosis patients than in controls, suggesting substantial peripheral T-cell clonal expansion. Strong co-clustering of samples prepared in the same batch was shown by direct clustering with F measure, prompting a batch-effect correction. A handful of TRBV segments, including TRBV5-6, TRBV5-1 and TRBV20-1, were significantly more frequent in patients than controls. The control group was slightly older than the multiple sclerosis patient group.

The junction shows trimming of 6 bases on V and 7 bases on J, plus 16 bases between the germline ends. CDR1 and CDR2, per the germline V gene, are SNHLY and FYNNEI. From the cysteine through the phenylalanine, the CDR3 covers 14 amino acids. The entry retains the CDR3 DNA only, 42 bases that are in frame from base 1. This receptor was obtained from a girl between 5 and 17 years old with multiple sclerosis. Sequenced sample: blood. The V and J genes are TRBV2 and TRBJ1-5, and the D gene may be TRBD1, 5 bases matching. The CDR3: CASREEVGGQPQHF. The nucleotide sequence is given as TGTGCCAGCAGGGAGGAGGTGGGGGGACAGCCCCAGCATTTT. The entire variable domain, with the stretches around the CDR3 drawn from the reference TRBV2 and TRBJ1-5 proteins, is EPEVTQTPSHQVTQMGQEVILRCVPISNHLYFYWYRQILGQKVEFLVSFYNNEISEKSEIFDDQFSVERPDGSNFTLKIRSTKLEDSAMYFCASREEVGGQPQHFGDGTRLSIL.